This T cell receptor beta chain comes out of a study of blood T cell repertoires in COVID-19. Whole-study context: Some COVID-19 samples were acute and others convalescent; all came from the United States, Italy and Spain.

This CDR3 is 13 amino acids long. Per germline, CDR1 SNHLY and CDR2 FYNNEI. Trimming cost V 4 bases and J 7 bases, with 14 bases left between them. Here immunoSEQ multiplex PCR was the method, and the copy in TCRdb shows in-frame clones only, minus some. Seen here are about 240,000 clones, around 80% observed once, and the top ten hold less than 3.5%. This chain uses TRBV2 with TRBJ2-7; maybe TRBD2 (6 bases). The sequenced sample consisted of peripheral blood. This TCR derives from a woman between 18 and 29 years old with acute or convalescent COVID-19. The CDR3, as DNA: TGTGCCAGCAGTGTAGCGGAACTACGGGAGCAGTACTTC. Translation: CASSVAELREQYF.